The present T cell receptor (beta chain) was sequenced within a study of T cell changes during pregnancy in multiple sclerosis. Only a few counts were recorded for this clone. Germline V gives CDR1 MDHEN, CDR2 SYDVKM. The CDR3 has 15 amino acids. The V gene end was trimmed by 2 bases and the J gene end by 1 base; junction bases not matched to a gene: 4. Data came from immunoSEQ multiplex PCR; TCRdb stores just in-frame clones and leaves some out. This table has about 17,000 clones, over 75% appearing once. Here the sequenced sample was CD8+ T cells from peripheral blood mononuclear cells, taken after pregnancy. The sequence was collected from a female donor in good health, enrolled as a control in a pregnancy study. The V and J genes are TRBV28 and TRBJ1-2; 7 bases match TRBD1. CDR3 sequence: CASSLRQGFNYGYTF. CDR3 DNA: TGTGCCAGCAGTTTACGACAGGGATTTAACTATGGCTACACCTTC.